These 6 T cell receptor beta chains share one sample of origin, sequenced in a study of cytomegalovirus exposure and HLA in healthy donors. Vbeta (60) and Jbeta (13) primers were used in the PCR. Repertoires were generated with immunoSEQ multiplex PCR, while TCRdb's copy carries only in-frame clones and drops some. The specimen's table records 150,000 to 200,000 clones. The specimen sequenced was PBMCs. All receptors come from a man aged 25-45 years in good health and CMV-seronegative.

J is TRBJ2-7 and V is TRBV5-1, with 13 positions matching TRBD2. The V gene end was trimmed by 3 bases and the J gene end by 2 bases; junction bases not matched to a gene: 2. Germline loops: CDR1 SGHRS, CDR2 YFSETQ. The CDR3 length is 15 residues. CDR3 region: CASSSGTSGTYEQYF. DNA for the CDR3: TGCGCCAGCAGCTCAGGGACTAGCGGGACCTACGAGCAGTACTTC.

The chain is built from TRBV10-1 and TRBJ2-7; 10 bases match TRBD2. V lost 6 bases, J lost 5 bases, and 10 bases stayed unmatched. CDR1 is WNHNN and CDR2 is SYGVQD in the germline V gene (reference sequence). There are 15 residues in the CDR3. CDR3 sequence reads: CASSSFSGGRDEQYF. The CDR3 DNA is TGCGCCAGCAGCTCTTTTAGCGGGGGGCGCGACGAGCAGTACTTC.

The chain uses TRBV19 and TRBJ1-5; TRBD1 matches 9 bases. Germline assignment: CDR1 LNHDA and CDR2 SQIVND (reference sequence). This CDR3 comprises 16 residues. The V and J ends lost 4 bases and 11 bases, in that order; junction bases with no gene match: 15. The CDR3 reads CASSSLTGGAGVAQHF. The CDR3 DNA sequence: TGTGCCAGTAGTAGTCTCACAGGGGGCGCAGGCGTAGCCCAGCATTTT. Drawing the rest from reference TRBV19 and TRBJ1-5, the complete variable domain is DGGITQSPKYLFRKEGQNVTLSCEQNLNHDAMYWYRQDPGQGLRLIYYSQIVNDFQKGDIAEGYSVSREKKESFPLTVTSAQKNPTAFYLCASSSLTGGAGVAQHFGDGTRLSIL.

V usage is TRBV7-9 and J usage is TRBJ2-3; 10 nucleotides line up with TRBD1. Germline trimming cut 3 bases from V and 5 bases from J; bases unmatched to any gene: 5. The CDR3 loop spans 15 amino acids. The germline gives CDR1 SEHNR, CDR2 FQNEAQ (reference sequence). The CDR3 DNA reads TGTGCCAGCAGCTTTGACAGGGGGCTAAAAGATACGCAGTATTTT. Translating it yields CASSFDRGLKDTQYF.

V is TRBV13 and J is TRBJ2-3; TRBD1 aligns across 10 bases. Germline V gives CDR1 PRHDT, CDR2 FYEKMQ (reference sequence). The CDR3 has 17 amino acids. Trimming at V came to 5 bases and at J to 4 bases, leaving 12 bases not matched to a gene. CDR3: CASSLGRDRGWADTQYF. CDR3 coding DNA: TGTGCCAGCAGCCTTGGCCGGGACAGGGGTTGGGCAGATACGCAGTATTTT.

V is TRBV13 and J is TRBJ2-7, with TRBD1 identical over 10 bases. CDR3 size: 14 residues. V gave up 5 bases and J gave up 5 bases; unmatched junction bases: 6. The V gene's germline CDR1 is PRHDT and CDR2 FYEKMQ (reference sequence). The CDR3 spells CASSLGQGYHEQYF. In nucleotides, the CDR3 is TGTGCCAGCAGCCTGGGACAGGGGTACCACGAGCAGTACTTC.